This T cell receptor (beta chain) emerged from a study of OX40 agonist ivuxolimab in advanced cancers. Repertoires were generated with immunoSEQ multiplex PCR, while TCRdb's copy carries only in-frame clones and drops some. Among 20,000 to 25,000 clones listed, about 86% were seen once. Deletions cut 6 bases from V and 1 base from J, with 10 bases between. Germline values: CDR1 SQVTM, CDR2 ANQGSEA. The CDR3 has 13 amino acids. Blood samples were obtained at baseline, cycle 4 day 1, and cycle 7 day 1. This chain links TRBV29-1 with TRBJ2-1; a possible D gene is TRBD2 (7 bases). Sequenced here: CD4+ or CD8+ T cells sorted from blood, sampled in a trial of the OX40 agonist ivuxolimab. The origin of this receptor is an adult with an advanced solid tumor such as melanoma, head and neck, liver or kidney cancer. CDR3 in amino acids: CSVGGGSYNEQFF. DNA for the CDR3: TGCAGCGTGGGAGGGGGTTCCTACAATGAGCAGTTCTTC.